Listed below are T cell receptor beta chains from one sample, sequenced in a study of OX40 agonist ivuxolimab in advanced cancers. Produced via immunoSEQ multiplex PCR; TCRdb's table is partial and in-frame only. Of approximately 31,000 clones in the sample, 70% to 90% were seen once. This specimen was CD4+ or CD8+ T cells sorted from blood, taken in a trial of the OX40 agonist ivuxolimab. The receptors originated from an adult with an advanced solid tumor such as melanoma, head and neck, liver or kidney cancer. CDR3s include the opening cysteine and the closing phenylalanine or tryptophan. The D gene is left open where the match is weak. The size field is filled for only some rows; it gives once, few, many or a size class.

V gene	J gene	clone size	D gene	CDR3 DNA	CDR3 protein
TRBV5-1	TRBJ2-4	.	.	TGCGCCAGCAGCTTGGTACGGGCCGGGGACATTCAGTACTTC	CASSLVRAGDIQYF
TRBV6-7	TRBJ2-1	.	.	TGTGCCAGCAGTTACTCGAGAAAAGGCATGTACGACCGAGACAATGAGCAGTTCTTC	CASSYSRKGMYDRDNEQFF
TRBV6-1	TRBJ1-5	.	.	TGTGCCAGCAGTGTTCAAAAAGGGTCAGGTTATCAGCCCCAGCATTTT	CASSVQKGSGYQPQHF
TRBV19	TRBJ2-2	.	TRBD1	TGTGCCAGTAACCCGACAGGGGGAGGAACCGGGGAGCTGTTTTTT	CASNPTGGGTGELFF
TRBV6-1	TRBJ2-7	.	TRBD1	TGTGCCAGCAGTTATGACAGGGACTACGAGCAGTACTTC	CASSYDRDYEQYF
TRBV10-3	TRBJ2-5	.	TRBD1	TGTGCCATCAGTGGACAGGGCGGGGAGACCCAGTACTTC	CAISGQGGETQYF
TRBV11-3	TRBJ2-1	.	TRBD2	TGTGCCAGCAGCTCGCAGACTAGCGGACAGAACAATGAGCAGTTCTTC	CASSSQTSGQNNEQFF
TRBV28	TRBJ1-1	.	TRBD1	TGTGCCAGCAGACCCCGACAGGGGCAGGGTACTGAAGCTTTCTTT	CASRPRQGQGTEAFF
TRBV9	TRBJ1-1	.	TRBD1	TGTGCCAGCAGCGTCAGGACAGGGACTGCTGAAGCTTTCTTT	CASSVRTGTAEAFF
TRBV14	TRBJ2-5	once	.	TGTGCCAGCAGCCAAGCCTACCAAGAGACCCAGTACTTC	CASSQAYQETQYF
TRBV10-3	TRBJ2-1	.	TRBD2	TGTGCCATCAGTGAAAGGAGGGCTAGCGGGAGAAGGCCTGGGGAATACAATGAGCAGTTCTTC	CAISERRASGRRPGEYNEQFF
TRBV5-1	TRBJ2-2	.	.	TGCGCCAGCAGCTTCCCCGGGGAGCTGTTTTTT	CASSFPGELFF
TRBV10-3	TRBJ2-5	.	.	TGTGCCATCAGTGAGTCGGGGGAGGAAGGAGAGACCCAGTACTTC	CAISESGEEGETQYF
TRBV10-1	TRBJ2-3	.	.	TGCGCCAGCAGCTTAAGTACTACGCAGTATTTT	CASSLSTTQYF
TRBV28	TRBJ2-2	.	.	TGTGCCAGCAGTTCCCATACCGAACTCCTTAGGAACACCGGGGAGCTGTTTTTT	CASSSHTELLRNTGELFF
TRBV5-1	TRBJ2-7	.	TRBD1	TGCGCCAGCAGCTTGGTCGGGACAGGGGGTTTCGAGCAGTACTTC	CASSLVGTGGFEQYF
TRBV16	TRBJ1-5	once	.	TGTGCCAGCAGCCAAGTAGGCAGCAATCAGCCCCAGCATTTT	CASSQVGSNQPQHF
TRBV5-1	TRBJ2-7	.	TRBD1	TGCGCCAGCAGCACGGGAGACAGGGGGTACGAGCAGTACTTC	CASSTGDRGYEQYF
TRBV5-1	TRBJ2-5	.	TRBD1	TGCGCCAGCAGTTGGGACAGTAGCCAAGAGACCCAGTACTTC	CASSWDSSQETQYF
TRBV5-1	TRBJ2-5	.	TRBD2	TGCGCCAGCAGCTCCGGGACTAGCGGGAGGAACCAAGAGACCCAGTACTTC	CASSSGTSGRNQETQYF
TRBV28	TRBJ1-2	.	TRBD1	TGTGCCAGCAGCGCGACAGGGGTAAACTATGGCTACACCTTC	CASSATGVNYGYTF
TRBV28	TRBJ2-3	.	.	TGTGCCAGCAGTCCGGGAAGCACAGATACGCAGTATTTT	CASSPGSTDTQYF
TRBV5-4	TRBJ2-1	.	TRBD2	TGTGCCAGCAGCTACGTATATAGCGGGAAATCCTACAATGAGCAGTTCTTC	CASSYVYSGKSYNEQFF
TRBV15	TRBJ1-1	.	.	TGTGCCACCAGCAGATTTGACGGGAACACTGAAGCTTTCTTT	CATSRFDGNTEAFF
TRBV6-1	TRBJ2-2	.	TRBD1	TGTGCCAGCAGTGTGGGACAGGGGCTCGGGGAGCTGTTTTTT	CASSVGQGLGELFF
TRBV7-9	TRBJ1-2	.	TRBD1	TGTGCCAGCAGCCAGGGGGACAGGGGCGGCTACACCTTC	CASSQGDRGGYTF
TRBV28	TRBJ2-1	.	TRBD1	TGTGCCAGCAGGCGGACAGGCGATAGCTCCTACAATGAGCAGTTCTTC	CASRRTGDSSYNEQFF
TRBV27	TRBJ2-7	.	.	TGTGCCAGCAGGATCGCGGTCGGGAACTACGAGCAGTACTTC	CASRIAVGNYEQYF
TRBV5-1	TRBJ1-1	.	TRBD1	TGCGCCAGCAGCCCTCGACAGGGGATGTACACTGAAGCTTTCTTT	CASSPRQGMYTEAFF
TRBV10-3	TRBJ2-7	.	TRBD2	TGTGCCATCACAATGACTAGCTCGACGGGAGAGCAGTACTTC	CAITMTSSTGEQYF
TRBV19	TRBJ1-1	.	.	TGTGCCAGTAAAGGGTTGGGCACTGAAGCTTTCTTT	CASKGLGTEAFF
TRBV10-3	TRBJ2-7	.	TRBD2	TGTGCCATCAGTGAAACTAGCGGGAGAATCGGCGAGCAGTACTTC	CAISETSGRIGEQYF
TRBV5-1	TRBJ2-7	.	.	TGCGCCAGCAGCTTTCAACAGAGCTACGAGCAGTACTTC	CASSFQQSYEQYF
TRBV19	TRBJ2-1	.	TRBD2	TGTGCCAGTAGTAAGGATAGCGGGAGGGCATACAATGAGCAGTTCTTC	CASSKDSGRAYNEQFF
TRBV6-5	TRBJ1-5	.	.	TGTGCCAGCACCATTGATGACTATAGCAATCAGCCCCAGCATTTT	CASTIDDYSNQPQHF
TRBV2	TRBJ2-7	.	.	TGTGCCAGCAGTGACGTTCTGCGATCCTACGAGCAGTACTTC	CASSDVLRSYEQYF
TRBV6-1	TRBJ2-3	few	.	TGTGCCAGCAGAAACGACCCCACAGATACGCAGTATTTT	CASRNDPTDTQYF
TRBV6-5	TRBJ1-1	once	.	TGTGCCAGCAGTTACTCGCGGGGCACTGAAGCTTTCTTT	CASSYSRGTEAFF
TRBV2	TRBJ1-4	.	.	TGTGCCAGCGGCGGGCCCGCCCATGAAAAACTGTTTTTT	CASGGPAHEKLFF
TRBV6-1	TRBJ2-7	.	TRBD2	TGTGCCAGCAGTGAAGACGGACTAGCGGGGGACTACGAGCAGTACTTC	CASSEDGLAGDYEQYF
TRBV5-1	TRBJ1-1	.	.	TGCGCCAGCAGCTTGAGGGGCGACAGCATGAACACTGAAGCTTTCTTT	CASSLRGDSMNTEAFF
TRBV4-1	TRBJ1-5	few	.	TGCGCCAGCAGCCAAGAAGGAGGTACAGCGTCCTATCAGCCCCAGCATTTT	CASSQEGGTASYQPQHF
TRBV29-1	TRBJ2-7	.	TRBD2	TGCAGCGTTGACGGACTAGCGGCCTCCCCGTACGAGCAGTACTTC	CSVDGLAASPYEQYF
TRBV2	TRBJ2-7	once	.	TGTGCCAGTAGGGACAATTCCTACGAGCAGTACTTC	CASRDNSYEQYF
TRBV7-7	TRBJ2-1	.	.	TGTGCTAGCAGCTTAGACCCCTCCCGGTACAATGAGCAGTTCTTC	CASSLDPSRYNEQFF
TRBV19	TRBJ2-2	.	.	TGTGCCAGTAGTATCCCGGGGGCAGGCACCGGGGAGCTGTTTTTT	CASSIPGAGTGELFF
TRBV11-2	TRBJ2-1	once	.	TGTGCCAGCAGCTTTCTAGCGCCCTACAATGAGCAGTTCTTC	CASSFLAPYNEQFF
TRBV5-6	TRBJ2-1	few	TRBD2	TGTGCCAGCACCAACCAATGGGGGGAGGGTGAGCAGTTCTTC	CASTNQWGEGEQFF
TRBV19	TRBJ2-1	.	TRBD1	TGTGCCAGTAGTAGGGGACAGAACAATGAGCAGTTCTTC	CASSRGQNNEQFF
TRBV25-1	TRBJ1-6	once	TRBD1	TGTGCCAGCAGCCAGACAGGGACCGAATCACCCCTCCACTTT	CASSQTGTESPLHF
TRBV28	TRBJ2-7	.	TRBD1	TGTGCCAGCAGTTTTCGGACAGGGCAACCCGACGAGCAGTACTTC	CASSFRTGQPDEQYF
TRBV18	TRBJ2-1	.	.	TGTGCCAGCTCCCCAGGGACAGAGCAGTTCTTC	CASSPGTEQFF
TRBV28	TRBJ1-2	.	TRBD1	TGTGCCACCGAGACAGGGAACTATGGCTACACCTTC	CATETGNYGYTF
TRBV7-9	TRBJ1-3	.	TRBD1	TGTGCCAGCAGCGTTTGGGGACAGGGAGGAAACACCATATATTTT	CASSVWGQGGNTIYF
TRBV10-2	TRBJ2-3	.	TRBD1	TGCGCCAGCAGTAGTACAGGGGACCTCACAGATACGCAGTATTTT	CASSSTGDLTDTQYF